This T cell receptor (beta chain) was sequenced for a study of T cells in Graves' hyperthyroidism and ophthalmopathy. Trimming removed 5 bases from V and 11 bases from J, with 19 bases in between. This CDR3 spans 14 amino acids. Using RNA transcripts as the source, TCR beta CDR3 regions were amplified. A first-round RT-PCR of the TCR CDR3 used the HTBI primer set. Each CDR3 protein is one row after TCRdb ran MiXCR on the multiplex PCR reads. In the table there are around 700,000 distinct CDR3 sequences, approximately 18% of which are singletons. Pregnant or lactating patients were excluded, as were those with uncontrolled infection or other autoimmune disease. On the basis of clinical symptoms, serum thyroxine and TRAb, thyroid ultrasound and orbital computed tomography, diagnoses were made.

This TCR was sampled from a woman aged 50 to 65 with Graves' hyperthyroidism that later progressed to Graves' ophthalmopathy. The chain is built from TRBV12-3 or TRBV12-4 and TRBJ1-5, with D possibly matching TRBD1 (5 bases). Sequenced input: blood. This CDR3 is CASSAAGDPGAQHF. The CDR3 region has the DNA TGTGCCAGCAGTGCCGCGGGGGATCCTGGGGCCCAGCATTTT.